Each of the 10 T cell receptor beta chains below was sequenced from the same sample in a study of CD8+CD57+ T cells in acquired aplastic anemia. Template material for TCR beta VDJ and CDR3 profiling consisted of genomic DNA. Using its own MiXCR run on the reads, TCRdb lists one record per CDR3 protein. The data hold about 180,000 distinct CDR3 sequences, with more than 45% observed a single time. Those patients picked for sequencing had displayed CD8+CD57+ cell expansion on flow cytometry. Material for sequencing was sorted CD4+, CD8+, or CD8+CD57+ T cells (not recorded which) from PBMCs. These receptors all come from a human donor with aplastic anemia.

This clonotype was observed at least ten times. The CDR3 reads CASSLEAAGYGYTF. For the CDR3, the DNA is TGCGCCAGCAGCTTGGAGGCGGCCGGCTATGGCTACACCTTC. The chain joins TRBV5-1 to TRBJ1-2; D ambiguous. The CDR3 has 14 amino acids. Trimming pared 0 bases from V and 4 bases from J, leaving 10 bases between. Germline V gives CDR1 SGHRS, CDR2 YFSETQ.

A remark on this clonotype: A much larger clone lies one base from this, so it may be a read error. Because it lacks the conserved phenylalanine or tryptophan at the end, this CDR3 is likely a read error. The gene calls are TRBV2 and TRBJ1-1, with 7 nucleotides matching TRBD1. This CDR3 is 13 amino acids long. Germline lookup yields CDR1 SNHLY and CDR2 FYNNEI. The junction had 2 bases not matched to a gene; V was cut back by 5 bases and J by 2 bases. CDR3 coding DNA: TGTGCCAGCAGTCGACAGGGCAACACTGAAGCTTTCCTT. Amino acids: CASSRQGNTEAFL.

Regarding this clonotype: A much larger clone differs from this one at a single base, so this may be a read error. J is TRBJ1-2 and V is TRBV4-2; D call uncertain. The CDR3 contains 16 residues. Germline CDR1 LGHNA, CDR2 YNFKEQ. Here the CDR3 reads CAGSQDRADPNYGYTF. The CDR3 nucleotides read TGTGCCGGCAGCCAAGATCGTGCGGATCCTAACTATGGCTACACCTTC.

The chain joins TRBV19 to TRBJ2-3; TRBD2 might be the D (7 bases). There are 16 residues in the CDR3. The germline V gene encodes CDR1 LNHDA and CDR2 SQIVND (reference sequence). Trimming pared 3 bases from V and 4 bases from J, leaving 17 bases between. The CDR3 DNA reads as TGTGCCAGTAGTATGTCGACTAGCAGGGGTTCAGATACGCAGTATTTT. It translates to CASSMSTSRGSDTQYF.

This sequence joins TRBV10-3 and TRBJ1-6, with D perhaps matching TRBD1 (5 bases). This CDR3 comprises 15 residues. Trimming removed 10 bases from V and 0 bases from J, with 13 bases in between. CDR1 is ENHRY and CDR2 is SYGVKD in the germline V gene. The CDR3 spells CASRDWRSYNSPLHF. The CDR3 DNA is TGTGCCAGCCGGGACTGGCGCTCCTATAATTCACCCCTCCACTTT.

The chain employs TRBV15 and TRBJ1-5; D is possibly TRBD1 (5 bases). V lost 1 base and J lost 4, with 11 bases in between. CDR1 LNHNV and CDR2 YYDKDF come from the germline V gene (reference sequence). The CDR3 totals 15 residues. The CDR3 DNA is TGTGCCACCAGCAGAGCGAGAGGGGAAAATCAGCCCCAGCATTTT. Protein: CATSRARGENQPQHF. Complete variable domain (other parts from reference TRBV15 and TRBJ1-5): DAMVIQNPRYQVTQFGKPVTLSCSQTLNHNVMYWYQQKSSQAPKLLFHYYDKDFNNEADTPDNFQSRRPNTSFCFLDIRSPGLGDTAMYLCATSRARGENQPQHFGDGTRLSIL.

About this clonotype itself: A single base separates this from a much larger clone, so it may be a read error. No conserved phenylalanine or tryptophan ends this CDR3, so it is likely a read error. The chain is built from TRBV6-5 and TRBJ1-2, with D possibly TRBD1 on 5 matching bases. V lost 0 bases and J lost 6, with 8 bases in between. Germline V lookup: CDR1 MNHEY, CDR2 SVGAGI. This CDR3 has 13 residues. The CDR3 loop is CASSYSGENGYTL. In DNA form, the CDR3 reads TGTGCCAGCAGTTACTCAGGGGAGAATGGCTACACCCTC.

The chain combines TRBV29-1 with TRBJ2-7; D perhaps matches TRBD1 (6 bases). The germline V gene has CDR1 SQVTM and CDR2 ANQGSEA. V lost 7 bases, J lost 0 bases, and 16 bases lay in between. CDR3 length: 14 amino acids. CDR3 protein: CSAAVQGSSYEQYF. CDR3 in DNA: TGCAGCGCCGCCGTACAGGGAAGCTCCTACGAGCAGTACTTC.

This clonotype was seen a handful of times. The V gene is TRBV5-6, the J gene TRBJ2-2, with 12 bases lining up with TRBD2. Per germline, CDR1 SGHDT and CDR2 YYEEEE. The CDR3 runs to 19 residues. Trimming removed 4 bases from V and 2 bases from J; junction bases left unmatched: 12. CDR3 region: CASSRIWLAGGPNTGELFF. The CDR3 bases are TGTGCCAGCAGCCGTATCTGGCTAGCGGGGGGGCCAAACACCGGGGAGCTGTTTTTT.

V gene TRBV24-1 combines with J gene TRBJ2-3; D uncertain. Germline values: CDR1 KGHDR, CDR2 SFDVKD. The CDR3 spans 11 residues. Trimming left V 6 bases short and J 6 bases short, with 6 bases between. The CDR3, as DNA: TGTGCCACCAGTTTGCGGGATACGCAGTATTTT. Its translation is CATSLRDTQYF.